This T cell receptor beta chain was identified in a study of T cell responses to AZD1222 COVID-19 vaccine. General study points: It was only a handful of AZD1222 recipients who were seropositive at baseline.

Regarding this clone: Its cognate antigen is unknown.

The CDR3 sequence is 13 residues long. V trimming: 0 bases; J trimming: 5 bases; junction bases outside the gene matches: 1. Germline V gene data show CDR1 as GTSNPN and CDR2 as SVGIG (reference sequence). The method was immunoSEQ multiplex PCR; TCRdb's version includes in-frame clones alone and lacks a portion of them. Among about 110,000 clones listed, 88% were seen once. Sequencing used peripheral blood, obtained on day 0 of AZD1222 vaccination. This receptor was identified in an adult in good health. The chain recombines TRBV30 with TRBJ1-5, with 7 bases lining up with TRBD1. The CDR3 DNA sequence: TGTGCCTGGAGTGTAGGGACAGATCAGCCCCAGCATTTT. It specifies CAWSVGTDQPQHF.